This T cell receptor (beta chain) derives from a study of response to subunit inactivated influenza vaccine. Findings of the study overall: The authors suggested that few new T cells are recruited per seasonal influenza vaccination.

This CDR3 has 14 amino acids. V was trimmed by 2 bases and J by 5 bases, leaving 12 bases between them. CDR1 and CDR2 (germline): KGHSH, LQKENI. With regard to this clonotype: Its target is not known.

TCRdb re-derived calls from the RT-PCR reads in MiXCR, one entry per CDR3 protein. The sample consists of approximately 530,000 distinct CDR3 sequences, approximately 6.9% of them appearing once. This chain uses TRBV18 with TRBJ1-1; perhaps TRBD1 as D (6 bases). The receptor was isolated from a man between 50 and 69 years old who received an inactivated influenza vaccine. This specimen consisted of PBMCs from blood, obtained less than 25 months after vaccination. The CDR3 DNA reads TGTGCCAGCTCACCAGTATCAGGGGAAACTGAAGCTTTCTTT. Protein product: CASSPVSGETEAFF.